This entry lists 22 T cell receptor beta chains sequenced from one sample in a study of cytomegalovirus exposure and HLA in healthy donors. This PCR relied on a set of 60 Vbeta primers and 13 Jbeta primers. Assay: immunoSEQ multiplex PCR; the TCRdb copy retains only in-frame clones and omits some. The sample consists of roughly 200,000 clones, roughly 75% of them appearing once. Sequences were obtained from PBMCs. The receptors originated from a man aged 35-49 years in good health and CMV-seronegative.

This rearrangement joins TRBV11-2 to TRBJ2-1; D may be TRBD1 (5 bases). Per the germline V gene, CDR1 is SGHAT and CDR2 is FQNNGV. V lost 5 bases and J lost 9, with 11 bases in between. The CDR3 is made up of 12 amino acids. CDR3 sequence: CASSINQGEQFF. In nucleotides, the CDR3 is TGTGCCAGCAGCATCAATCAGGGTGAGCAGTTCTTC. Full variable domain (remainder filled in from reference TRBV11-2 and TRBJ2-1): EAGVAQSPRYKIIEKRQSVAFWCNPISGHATLYWYQQILGQGPKLLIQFQNNGVVDDSQLPKDRFSAERLKGVDSTLKIQPAKLEDSAVYLCASSINQGEQFFGPGTRLTVL.

The chain couples TRBV29-1 to TRBJ2-3, with a weak D call TRBD1 (6 bases). CDR3 length: 13 residues. The germline V gene has CDR1 SQVTM and CDR2 ANQGSEA. Trimming removed 3 bases at V and 2 bases at J, with 9 bases between. CDR3 bases: TGCAGCGTTGAGACAGGTTCCACAGATACGCAGTATTTT. It codes for CSVETGSTDTQYF.

This chain connects TRBV7-8 to TRBJ2-7, with 8 bases lining up with TRBD1. The CDR3 has 15 residues. The V gene end was trimmed by 1 base and the J gene end by 7 bases; junction bases not matched to a gene: 9. From germline, CDR1 is SGHVS and CDR2 FQNEAQ. For the CDR3, the DNA is TGTGCCAGCAGCTTAGGCTCCAGGGGGCGAGGGGAGCAGTACTTC. This codes for CASSLGSRGRGEQYF.

J is TRBJ1-2 and V is TRBV30, with D perhaps matching TRBD1 (6 bases). Per the germline V gene, CDR1 is GTSNPN and CDR2 is SVGIG (reference sequence). V lost 0 bases, J lost 0 bases, and 11 bases lay in between. The CDR3 runs 15 residues. The chain's CDR3 is CAWSVGGTTNYGYTF. The CDR3 DNA sequence: TGTGCCTGGAGTGTAGGGGGAACTACTAACTATGGCTACACCTTC.

The V gene is TRBV29-1, the J gene TRBJ1-2; no definite D call. V was pared by 3 bases and J by 7 bases, with 12 bases between. The germline V gene has CDR1 SQVTM and CDR2 ANQGSEA. The CDR3 has 12 residues. CDR3 region: CSVDQVAGGYTF. CDR3 in DNA: TGCAGCGTTGATCAGGTGGCTGGTGGCTACACCTTC.

The chain recombines TRBV18 with TRBJ2-7; a possible D gene is TRBD1 (5 bases). Germline values: CDR1 KGHSH, CDR2 LQKENI. The ends were cut back, 3 bases at V and 0 bases at J, with 9 bases in the middle. This CDR3 spans 14 amino acids. CDR3 sequence reads: CASSPQGSSYEQYF. The CDR3 nucleotides are TGTGCCAGCTCACCTCAGGGAAGCTCCTACGAGCAGTACTTC. Based on the CDR3 plus reference TRBV18 and TRBJ2-7, the full variable domain is NAGVMQNPRHLVRRRGQEARLRCSPMKGHSHVYWYRQLPEEGLKFMVYLQKENIIDESGMPKERFSAEFPKEGPSILRIQQVVRGDSAAYFCASSPQGSSYEQYFGPGTRLTVT.

In this sample, this clone turned up a few times. This CDR3 is CASSVEGHTTNYGYTF. The CDR3 bases are TGTGCCAGCAGCGTAGAAGGACATACAACTAACTATGGCTACACCTTC. The genes are TRBV9 and TRBJ1-2, with D perhaps TRBD1 (5 bases). Germline CDR1 reads SGDLS; CDR2 reads YYNGEE. The CDR3 has 16 amino acids. Trimming left V 0 bases short and J 0 bases short, with 12 bases between.

This chain links TRBV5-1 with TRBJ2-7; D is perhaps TRBD1 (6 bases). The CDR3 runs 13 residues. CDR1 and CDR2 (germline): SGHRS, YFSETQ. The V and J ends lost 0 bases and 5 bases respectively, with 9 bases between them. CDR3 DNA sequence: TGCGCCAGCAGCTTGGTTGGACAGCACGAGCAGTACTTC. As protein: CASSLVGQHEQYF.

The V gene is TRBV5-1, the J gene TRBJ2-1, with a weak D call TRBD2 (6 bases). The V end was cut by 7 bases, the J end by 9 bases, with 14 bases between. Germline CDR1 and CDR2: SGHRS and YFSETQ. This CDR3 has 12 amino acids. The CDR3 sequence is CASSWGEGEQFF. CDR3 DNA sequence: TGCGCCAGCTCCTGGGGGGAAGGTGAGCAGTTCTTC.

J is TRBJ1-1 and V is TRBV27; D is uncertain. The germline V gene encodes CDR1 MNHEY and CDR2 SMNVEV (reference sequence). V lost 10 bases and J 0 bases, leaving 12 bases between the germline ends. This CDR3 has 13 residues. The CDR3 coding sequence is TGTGCCACCCGACACCCAATGAACACTGAAGCTTTCTTT. Amino acid sequence: CATRHPMNTEAFF.

This sequence joins TRBV5-6 and TRBJ2-3; D is possibly TRBD1 (5 bases). CDR1 is SGHDT and CDR2 is YYEEEE in the germline V gene. The germline V and J ends were trimmed by 2 bases and 7 bases, with 14 bases remaining between them. The CDR3 loop spans 14 amino acids. In DNA form, the CDR3 reads TGTGCCAGCAGCTTAGTGGGGCGCATGAATACGCAGTATTTT. Translating it yields CASSLVGRMNTQYF.

This chain joins TRBV4-3 and TRBJ1-5, with D possibly TRBD1 on 6 matching bases. Trimming cost V 4 bases and J 1 base, with 8 bases left between them. This CDR3 spans 14 amino acids. Germline V gene lookup returns CDR1 LGHNA and CDR2 YSLEER. CDR3 protein: CASSLGQSNQPQHF. The CDR3 bases are TGCGCCAGCAGCCTCGGACAGAGCAATCAGCCCCAGCATTTT.

This clone was detected only a few times. The chain couples TRBV29-1 to TRBJ2-7, with 10 bases fitting TRBD1. Trimming cost V 6 bases and J 0 bases; bases outside gene matches: 5. The germline gives CDR1 SQVTM, CDR2 ANQGSEA. This CDR3 comprises 14 residues. The CDR3 region has the DNA TGCAGCGTCATGACAGGGGGCAGCTCCTACGAGCAGTACTTC. As protein: CSVMTGGSSYEQYF.

This clone was seen more than once but under ten times. This chain connects TRBV27 to TRBJ2-3; TRBD1 matches 9 bases. The J segment lost 1 base and the V segment lost 5 bases, leaving 10 bases of the junction unmatched. The CDR3 contains 17 residues. CDR1 MNHEY and CDR2 SMNVEV come from the germline V gene (reference sequence). This CDR3 reads CASSPYGGQGGTDTQYF. The CDR3 DNA reads as TGTGCCAGCAGTCCCTATGGGGGACAGGGTGGCACAGATACGCAGTATTTT.

V gene TRBV7-2 combines with J gene TRBJ2-1; TRBD1 aligns across 10 bases. V dropped 3 bases and J dropped 8; count of bases not matched to a gene: 7. CDR1 and CDR2 (germline): SGHTA, FQGNSA. The CDR3 is 15 residues long. CDR3 in amino acids: CASSLVRDRGHEQFF. In DNA form, the CDR3 reads TGTGCCAGCAGCTTGGTCCGGGACAGGGGTCATGAGCAGTTCTTC.

Only a few counts were recorded for this clone. The chain combines TRBV6-5 with TRBJ2-7; TRBD1 matches 10 bases. CDR3 size: 15 residues. Germline CDR1 reads MNHEY; CDR2 reads SVGAGI. J was trimmed by 4 bases and V by 2 bases; bases with no gene match: 5. CDR3 in amino acids: CASSYPGQGKYEQYF. Here the CDR3 DNA reads TGTGCCAGCAGTTACCCGGGACAGGGGAAGTACGAGCAGTACTTC.

The chain employs TRBV14 and TRBJ1-1; TRBD1 might be the D (6 bases). Trimming took 0 bases from V and 7 from J, leaving 12 bases between them. Germline CDR1 and CDR2: SGHDN and FVKESK. The CDR3 loop spans 14 amino acids. In DNA form, the CDR3 reads TGTGCCAGCAGCCAAGATCTGGACAGAGATGAAGCTTTCTTT. Encoded protein: CASSQDLDRDEAFF.

The CDR3 sequence: CASSLEARGEKLFF. Here the CDR3 DNA reads TGTGCCAGCAGCTTAGAGGCCAGGGGTGAAAAACTGTTTTTT. V usage is TRBV7-2 and J usage is TRBJ1-4, with D possibly matching TRBD1 (6 bases). The CDR3 consists of 14 residues. Trimming removed 1 base from V and 7 bases from J, with 10 bases in between. The germline V gene has CDR1 SGHTA and CDR2 FQGNSA.

The genes are TRBV5-5 and TRBJ1-2; D gene unclear. This CDR3 comprises 15 residues. Germline loops: CDR1 SGHKS, CDR2 YYEKEE (reference sequence). Deletions cut 3 bases from V and 2 bases from J, with 14 bases between. DNA of the CDR3: TGTGCCAGCAGCTCCCGAAGCCTACAGAACTATGGCTACACCTTC. Translation gives CASSSRSLQNYGYTF.

V usage is TRBV18 and J usage is TRBJ1-5, with 8 bases identical to TRBD1. The V gene end was trimmed by 3 bases and the J gene end by 5 bases; junction bases not matched to a gene: 6. This CDR3 region has 15 residues. Germline-derived CDR1 and CDR2 are KGHSH and LQKENI. The CDR3 region is CASSPRQGSDQPQHF. The DNA for the CDR3 is TGTGCCAGCTCACCGCGACAGGGGAGCGATCAGCCCCAGCATTTT.

Here the CDR3 DNA reads TGCGCCAGCAGCTTGATGTCGGGATCGGGCACAGATACGCAGTATTTT. This codes for CASSLMSGSGTDTQYF. The V and J genes are TRBV5-1 and TRBJ2-3, with D possibly being TRBD2 (5 bases). From germline, CDR1 is SGHRS and CDR2 YFSETQ. The CDR3 is 16 residues long. V was pared by 1 base and J by 1 base, with 13 bases between. Filled out from reference TRBV5-1 and TRBJ2-3, the complete variable domain reads KAGVTQTPRYLIKTRGQQVTLSCSPISGHRSVSWYQQTPGQGLQFLFEYFSETQRNKGNFPGRFSGRQFSNSRSEMNVSTLELGDSALYLCASSLMSGSGTDTQYFGPGTRLTVL.

The V and J genes are TRBV7-2 and TRBJ2-7; 14 bases map to TRBD2. J was trimmed by 6 bases and V by 0 bases; bases with no gene match: 4. CDR3 length equals 16 residues. CDR1 is SGHTA, CDR2 FQGNSA, per germline. The CDR3 here is CASSLAPGLAGAEQYF. In nucleotides, the CDR3 is TGTGCCAGCAGCTTAGCGCCGGGACTAGCGGGAGCCGAGCAGTACTTC.